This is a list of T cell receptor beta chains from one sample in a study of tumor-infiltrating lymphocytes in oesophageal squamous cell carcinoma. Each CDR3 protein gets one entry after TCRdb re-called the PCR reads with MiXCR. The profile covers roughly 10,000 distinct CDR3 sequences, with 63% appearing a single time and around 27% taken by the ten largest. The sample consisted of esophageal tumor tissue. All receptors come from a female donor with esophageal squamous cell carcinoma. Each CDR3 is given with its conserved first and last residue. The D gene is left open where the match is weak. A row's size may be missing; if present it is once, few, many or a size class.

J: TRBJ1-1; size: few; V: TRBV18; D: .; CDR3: CASSPAGSSEAFF; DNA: TGTGCCAGCTCACCGGCGGGGAGTAGTGAAGCTTTCTTT
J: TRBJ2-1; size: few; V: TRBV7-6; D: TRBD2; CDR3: CASSGAPGLAGELSYNEQFF; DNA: TGTGCCAGCAGCGGGGCACCGGGACTAGCGGGAGAGCTCTCCTACAATGAGCAGTTCTTC
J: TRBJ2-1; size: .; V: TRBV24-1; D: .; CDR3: CATSDTTTGSSYNEQFF; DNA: TGTGCCACCAGTGATACCACTACAGGGAGCTCCTACAATGAGCAGTTCTTC
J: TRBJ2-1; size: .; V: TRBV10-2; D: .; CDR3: CASSEPGPHYEQFF; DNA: TGCGCCAGCAGTGAGCCGGGACCGCACTACGAGCAGTTCTTC
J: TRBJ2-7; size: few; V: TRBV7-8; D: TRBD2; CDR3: CASSPRTSGRTYEQYF; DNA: TGTGCCAGCAGCCCCCGGACTAGCGGGAGGACCTACGAGCAGTACTTC
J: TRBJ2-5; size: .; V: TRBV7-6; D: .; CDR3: CASSPHEVETQYF; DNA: TGTGCTAGCAGCCCTCATGAGGTGGAGACCCAGTACTTC
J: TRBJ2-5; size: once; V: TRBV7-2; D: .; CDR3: CASSLDQGRETQYF; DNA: TGTGCCAGCAGCTTAGATCAGGGTAGAGAGACCCAGTACTTC
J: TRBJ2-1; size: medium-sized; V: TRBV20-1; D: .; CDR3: CSARVQGNEQFF; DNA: TGCAGTGCTAGAGTCCAAGGCAATGAGCAGTTCTTC
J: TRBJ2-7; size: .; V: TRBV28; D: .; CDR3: CASSLTYYEQYF; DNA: TGTGCCAGCAGTTTAACCTATTACGAGCAGTACTTC
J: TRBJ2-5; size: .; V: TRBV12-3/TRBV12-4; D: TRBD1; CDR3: CASKDRVLNTGELYF; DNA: TGTGCCAGCAAAGACAGGGTTCTCAACACCGGGGAGCTGTACTTC
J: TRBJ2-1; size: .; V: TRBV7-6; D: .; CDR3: CASSLEEATNNEQFF; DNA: TGTGCTAGCAGCTTAGAAGAGGCTACCAACAATGAGCAGTTCTTC
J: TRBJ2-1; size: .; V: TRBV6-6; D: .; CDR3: CASSDLWRPDHEQFF; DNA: TGTGCCAGCAGTGATCTATGGAGGCCTGACCATGAGCAGTTCTTC
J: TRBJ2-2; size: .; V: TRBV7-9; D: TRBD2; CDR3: CASSLASSGPIHTGELFF; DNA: TGTGCCAGCAGCTTAGCTTCTAGCGGGCCAATTCACACCGGGGAGCTGTTTTTT
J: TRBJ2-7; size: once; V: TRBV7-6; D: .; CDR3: CASSLAEGPYEQYF; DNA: TGTGCCAGCAGCTTGGCAGAGGGTCCCTACGAGCAGTACTTC